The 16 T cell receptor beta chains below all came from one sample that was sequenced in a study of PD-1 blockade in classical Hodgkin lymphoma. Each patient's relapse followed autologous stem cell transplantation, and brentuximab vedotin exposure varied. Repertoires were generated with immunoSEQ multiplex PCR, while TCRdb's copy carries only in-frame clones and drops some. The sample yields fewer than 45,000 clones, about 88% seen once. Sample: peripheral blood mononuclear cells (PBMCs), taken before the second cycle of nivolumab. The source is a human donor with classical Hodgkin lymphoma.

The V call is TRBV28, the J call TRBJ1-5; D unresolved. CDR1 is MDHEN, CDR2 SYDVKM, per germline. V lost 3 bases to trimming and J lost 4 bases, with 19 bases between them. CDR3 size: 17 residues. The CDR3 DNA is TGTGCCAGCAGTTTTGAGGCCCTAGGGTTGGGAAATCAGCCCCAGCATTTT. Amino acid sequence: CASSFEALGLGNQPQHF.

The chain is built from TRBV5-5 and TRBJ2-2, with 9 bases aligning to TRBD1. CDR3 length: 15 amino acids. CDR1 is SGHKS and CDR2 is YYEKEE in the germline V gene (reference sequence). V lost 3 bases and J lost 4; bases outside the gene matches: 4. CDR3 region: CASSSGQGRTGELFF. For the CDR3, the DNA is TGTGCCAGCAGCTCGGGACAGGGTCGCACCGGGGAGCTGTTTTTT.

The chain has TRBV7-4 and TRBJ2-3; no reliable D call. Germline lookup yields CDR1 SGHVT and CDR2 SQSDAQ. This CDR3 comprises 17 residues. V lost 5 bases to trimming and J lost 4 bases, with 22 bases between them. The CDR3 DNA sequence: TGTGCCAGCAGCCAAGGTAATGGCGAAACGCAACCAGATACGCAGTATTTT. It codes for CASSQGNGETQPDTQYF.

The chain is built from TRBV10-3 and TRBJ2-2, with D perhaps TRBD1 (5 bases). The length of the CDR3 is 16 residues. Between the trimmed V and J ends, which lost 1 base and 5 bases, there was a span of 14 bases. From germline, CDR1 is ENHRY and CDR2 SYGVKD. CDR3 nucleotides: TGTGCCATCAGTGAGTACTTCAGGGTGAAAACCGGGGAGCTGTTTTTT. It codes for CAISEYFRVKTGELFF.

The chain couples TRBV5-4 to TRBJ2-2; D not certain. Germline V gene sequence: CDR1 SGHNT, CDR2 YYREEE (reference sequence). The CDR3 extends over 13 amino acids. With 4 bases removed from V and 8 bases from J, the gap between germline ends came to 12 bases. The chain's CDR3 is CASSILTKGELFF. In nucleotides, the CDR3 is TGTGCCAGCAGCATACTGACAAAGGGGGAGCTGTTTTTT.

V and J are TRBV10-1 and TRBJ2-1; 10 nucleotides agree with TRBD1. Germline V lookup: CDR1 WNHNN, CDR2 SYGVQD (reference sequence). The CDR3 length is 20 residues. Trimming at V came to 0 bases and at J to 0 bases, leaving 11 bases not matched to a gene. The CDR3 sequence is CASSESPGQGPLSSYNEQFF. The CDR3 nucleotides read TGCGCCAGCAGTGAGTCGCCGGGACAGGGGCCCCTAAGCTCCTACAATGAGCAGTTCTTC.

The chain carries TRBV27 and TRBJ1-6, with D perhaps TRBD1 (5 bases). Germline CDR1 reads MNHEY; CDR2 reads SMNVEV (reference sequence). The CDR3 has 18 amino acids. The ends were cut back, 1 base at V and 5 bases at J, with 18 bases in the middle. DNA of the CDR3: TGTGCCAGCAGTTTATTGGGACCCTTGCTCATCGATAATTCACCCCTCCACTTT. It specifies CASSLLGPLLIDNSPLHF.

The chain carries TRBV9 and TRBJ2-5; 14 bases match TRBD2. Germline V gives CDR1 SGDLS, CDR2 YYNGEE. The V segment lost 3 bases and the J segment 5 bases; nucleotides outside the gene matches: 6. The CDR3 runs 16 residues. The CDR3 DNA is TGTGCCAGCAGCGGACGGGGACTAGCGGGAGTTGAGACCCAGTACTTC. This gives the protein CASSGRGLAGVETQYF. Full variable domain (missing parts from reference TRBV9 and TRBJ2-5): DSGVTQTPKHLITATGQRVTLRCSPRSGDLSVYWYQQSLDQGLQFLIQYYNGEERAKGNILERFSAQQFPDLHSELNLSSLELGDSALYFCASSGRGLAGVETQYFGPGTRLLVL.

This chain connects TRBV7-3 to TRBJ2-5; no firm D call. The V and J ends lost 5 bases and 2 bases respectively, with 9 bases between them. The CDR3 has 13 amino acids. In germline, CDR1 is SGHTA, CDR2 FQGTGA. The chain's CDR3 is CASSRRYQETQYF. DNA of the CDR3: TGTGCCAGCAGCCGACGCTATCAAGAGACCCAGTACTTC.

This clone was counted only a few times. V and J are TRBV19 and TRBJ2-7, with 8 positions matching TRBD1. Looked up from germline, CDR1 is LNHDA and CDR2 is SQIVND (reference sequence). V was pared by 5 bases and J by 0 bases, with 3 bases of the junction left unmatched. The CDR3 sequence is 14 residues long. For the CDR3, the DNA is TGTGCCAGTAGTTCGGGACAGGTCTCCTACGAGCAGTACTTC. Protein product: CASSSGQVSYEQYF.

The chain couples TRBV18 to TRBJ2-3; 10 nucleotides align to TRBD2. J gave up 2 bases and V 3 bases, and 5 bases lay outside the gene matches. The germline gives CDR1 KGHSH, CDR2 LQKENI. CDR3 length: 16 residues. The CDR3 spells CASSPPGTSDTDTQYF. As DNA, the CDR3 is TGTGCCAGCTCACCCCCCGGGACTAGCGACACAGATACGCAGTATTTT.

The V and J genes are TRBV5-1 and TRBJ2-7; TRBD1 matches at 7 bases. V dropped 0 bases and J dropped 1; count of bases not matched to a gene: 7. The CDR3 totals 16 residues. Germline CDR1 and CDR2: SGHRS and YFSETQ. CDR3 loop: CASSLVGQTNSYEQYF. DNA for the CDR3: TGCGCCAGCAGCTTGGTGGGACAGACAAATTCCTACGAGCAGTACTTC.

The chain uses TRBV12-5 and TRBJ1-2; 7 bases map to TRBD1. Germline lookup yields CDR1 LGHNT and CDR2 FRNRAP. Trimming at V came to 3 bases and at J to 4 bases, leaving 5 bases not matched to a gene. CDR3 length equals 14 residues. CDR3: CASGFSGGGYGYTF. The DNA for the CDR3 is TGTGCTAGTGGTTTTTCAGGGGGAGGCTATGGCTACACCTTC.

The CDR3 DNA reads TGTGCCAGTAGTTTGGACGGCCTCGGCGGTTCACCCCTCCACTTT. This codes for CASSLDGLGGSPLHF. The chain employs TRBV19 and TRBJ1-6; no clear D gene. V was trimmed by 5 bases and J by 9 bases, leaving 17 bases between them. The germline CDR1 and CDR2 sequences are LNHDA and SQIVND (reference sequence). This CDR3 has 15 residues.

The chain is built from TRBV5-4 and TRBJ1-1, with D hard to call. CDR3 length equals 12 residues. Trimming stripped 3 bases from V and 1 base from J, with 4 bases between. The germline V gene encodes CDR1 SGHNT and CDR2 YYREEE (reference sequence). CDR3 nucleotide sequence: TGTGCCAGCAGCTCTAAGAACACTGAAGCTTTCTTT. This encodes CASSSKNTEAFF.

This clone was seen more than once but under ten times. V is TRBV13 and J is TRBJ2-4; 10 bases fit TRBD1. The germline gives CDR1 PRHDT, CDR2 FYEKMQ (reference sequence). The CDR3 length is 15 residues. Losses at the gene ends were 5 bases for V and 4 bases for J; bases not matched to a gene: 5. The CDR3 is CASSLLGQGKNIQYF. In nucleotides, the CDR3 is TGTGCCAGCAGCCTTCTGGGACAGGGGAAAAACATTCAGTACTTC.